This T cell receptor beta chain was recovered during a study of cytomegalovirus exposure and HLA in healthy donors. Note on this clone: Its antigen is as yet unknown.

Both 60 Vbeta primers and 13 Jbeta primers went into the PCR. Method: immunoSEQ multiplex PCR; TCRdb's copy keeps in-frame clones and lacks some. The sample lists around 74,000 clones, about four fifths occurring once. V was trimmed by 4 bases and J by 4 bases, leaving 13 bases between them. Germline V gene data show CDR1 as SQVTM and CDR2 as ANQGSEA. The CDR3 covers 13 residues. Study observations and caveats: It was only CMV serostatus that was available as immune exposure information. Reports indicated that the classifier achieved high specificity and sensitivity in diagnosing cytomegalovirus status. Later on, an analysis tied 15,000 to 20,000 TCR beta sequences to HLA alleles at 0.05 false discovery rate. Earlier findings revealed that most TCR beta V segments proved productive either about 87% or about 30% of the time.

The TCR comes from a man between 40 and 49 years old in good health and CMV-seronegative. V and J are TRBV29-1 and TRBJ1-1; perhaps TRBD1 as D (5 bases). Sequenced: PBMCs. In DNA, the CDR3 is TGCAGCGTTGTATCCAGCGGGGGCACTGAAGCTTTCTTT. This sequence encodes CSVVSSGGTEAFF.